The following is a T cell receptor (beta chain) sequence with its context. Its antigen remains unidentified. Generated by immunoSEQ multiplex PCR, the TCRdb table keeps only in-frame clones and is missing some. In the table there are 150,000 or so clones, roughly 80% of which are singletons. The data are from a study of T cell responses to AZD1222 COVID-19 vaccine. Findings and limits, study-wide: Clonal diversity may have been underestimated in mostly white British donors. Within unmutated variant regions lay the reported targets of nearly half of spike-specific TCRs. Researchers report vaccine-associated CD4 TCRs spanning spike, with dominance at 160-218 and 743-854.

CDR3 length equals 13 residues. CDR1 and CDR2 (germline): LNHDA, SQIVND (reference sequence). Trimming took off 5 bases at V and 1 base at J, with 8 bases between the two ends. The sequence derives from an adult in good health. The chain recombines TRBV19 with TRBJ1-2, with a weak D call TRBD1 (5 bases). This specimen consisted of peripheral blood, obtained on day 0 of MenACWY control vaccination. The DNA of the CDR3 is TGTGCCAGTAGTCCCAGGGATAACTATGGCTACACCTTC. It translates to CASSPRDNYGYTF.